Shown below are 19 T cell receptor beta chains from a single sample sequenced in a study of early T cells in non-severe SARS-CoV-2 infection. TCRdb analysed the 5' RACE reads with MiXCR anew, one entry per CDR3 protein. Among 55,000 to 75,000 distinct CDR3 sequences listed, approximately 9.1% were seen once. The starting material was whole blood, obtained at baseline. These receptor sequences come from an adult who was a healthcare worker with PCR-confirmed SARS-CoV-2 infection or an uninfected control (not recorded which).

This clonotype was counted at least ten times. The chain carries TRBV28 and TRBJ2-7, with no clear D. Trimming took off 5 bases at V and 0 bases at J, with 8 bases between the two ends. CDR1 MDHEN and CDR2 SYDVKM come from the germline V gene. CDR3 length: 13 residues. The CDR3 loop reads CASSETSSYEQYF. CDR3 nucleotide sequence: TGTGCCAGCAGTGAGACGAGCTCCTACGAGCAGTACTTC.

This clonotype was detected many times. The chain uses TRBV20-1 and TRBJ2-3, with 10 bases that match TRBD1. Per germline, CDR1 DFQATT and CDR2 SNEGSKA (reference sequence). Germline trimming cut 4 bases from V and 3 bases from J; bases unmatched to any gene: 4. This CDR3 is built from 14 residues. Written as DNA, the CDR3 is TGCAGTGCTACCCCGGGACAGGGGACAGATACGCAGTATTTT. Its protein is CSATPGQGTDTQYF.

The rearrangement uses TRBV9 and TRBJ2-3; 10 positions match TRBD2. Germline trimming cut 3 bases from V and 2 bases from J; bases unmatched to any gene: 3. CDR1 is SGDLS and CDR2 is YYNGEE in the germline V gene. The CDR3 extends over 15 amino acids. As DNA, the CDR3 is TGTGCCAGCAGCGGACTAGCGGGCCTCACAGATACGCAGTATTTT. Translation: CASSGLAGLTDTQYF.

This clonotype was found many times. The rearrangement joins TRBV7-6 to TRBJ2-1, with 9 positions matching TRBD2. This CDR3 comprises 18 residues. The ends lost 4 bases at V and 2 bases at J; junction bases unmatched: 12. Germline loops: CDR1 SGHVS, CDR2 FNYEAQ. CDR3 amino acids: CASSSQTSGPSPYNEQFF. Written as DNA, the CDR3 is TGTGCCAGCAGCTCGCAGACTAGCGGACCATCGCCCTACAATGAGCAGTTCTTC.

The sample holds a few counts of this clonotype. The chain joins TRBV29-1 to TRBJ2-7, with a possible D match to TRBD2 (5 bases). V was cut by 4 bases and J by 2 bases, with 9 bases left in between. The germline gives CDR1 SQVTM, CDR2 ANQGSEA. The CDR3 consists of 12 residues. CDR3 residues: CSVGAGTYEQYF. The DNA for the CDR3 is TGCAGCGTTGGCGCGGGCACCTACGAGCAGTACTTC.

The CDR3: CASSLGVGYEQYF. CDR3 nucleotide sequence: TGCGCCAGCAGCCTAGGGGTCGGCTACGAGCAGTACTTC. The V call is TRBV10-2, the J call TRBJ2-7; D may be TRBD1 (5 bases). The CDR3 runs to 13 residues. Trimming removed 6 bases at V and 3 bases at J, with 12 bases between. CDR1 is WSHSY and CDR2 is SAAADI in the germline V gene.

This clonotype was seen a handful of times. The V gene is TRBV5-4, the J gene TRBJ2-1, with D possibly matching TRBD2 (5 bases). The CDR3 is 13 residues long. Germline CDR1 is SGHNT and CDR2 is YYREEE (reference sequence). Trimming took off 4 bases at V and 10 bases at J, with 15 bases between the two ends. The CDR3 DNA sequence: TGTGCCAGCAGCCTCGACCTAGCTCGAGAGCAGTTCTTC. Its protein is CASSLDLAREQFF. The full variable domain, completed using reference TRBV5-4 and TRBJ2-1, is ETGVTQSPTHLIKTRGQQVTLRCSSQSGHNTVSWYQQALGQGPQFIFQYYREEENGRGNFPPRFSGLQFPNYSSELNVNALELDDSALYLCASSLDLAREQFFGPGTRLTVL.

The chain has TRBV6-2 or TRBV6-3 and TRBJ2-3; TRBD2 agrees at 10 bases. V lost 2 bases, J lost 0 bases, and 11 bases stayed unmatched. Germline V CDR1 and CDR2: MNHEY, SVGEGT. This CDR3 contains 19 residues. The CDR3 coding sequence is TGTGCCAGCAGTTACCCCTTAGCGGGAGGAGTTACTAGCACAGATACGCAGTATTTT. It codes for CASSYPLAGGVTSTDTQYF.

The table lists this clonotype with a few counts. The V call is TRBV28, the J call TRBJ2-5; D not certain. V gave up 1 base and J gave up 5 bases, with 5 bases separating them. This CDR3 has 12 amino acids. Germline loops: CDR1 MDHEN, CDR2 SYDVKM. CDR3 amino acids: CASSLFGETQYF. CDR3 sequence (DNA): TGTGCCAGCAGTTTATTCGGGGAGACCCAGTACTTC.

The sample holds a few counts of this clonotype. This chain links TRBV19 with TRBJ2-3; 13 positions agree with TRBD2. This CDR3 spans 17 amino acids. The V and J ends lost 4 bases and 3 bases, in that order; junction bases with no gene match: 7. CDR1 is LNHDA, CDR2 SQIVND, per germline (reference sequence). The CDR3 region is CASSNRLAGGWTDTQYF. The CDR3 DNA reads TGTGCCAGTAGTAATCGACTAGCGGGAGGATGGACAGATACGCAGTATTTT.

V is TRBV6-2 or TRBV6-3 and J is TRBJ2-5; D possibly corresponds to TRBD2 (5 bases). From germline, CDR1 is MNHEY and CDR2 SVGEGT. V was trimmed by 10 bases and J by 4 bases, leaving 16 bases between them. The CDR3 has 13 amino acids. CDR3: CATHGEGGETQYF. DNA of the CDR3: TGTGCCACCCATGGTGAGGGCGGAGAGACCCAGTACTTC.

This clonotype has a handful of counts. The chain uses TRBV20-1 and TRBJ2-1; 9 bases are a match to TRBD2. The CDR3 covers 15 residues. Unmatched junction bases numbered 8, after V lost 4 bases and J lost 4 bases. Germline-derived CDR1 and CDR2 are DFQATT and SNEGSKA (reference sequence). The CDR3 reads CSATHSGRGYNEQFF. The CDR3 bases are TGCAGTGCTACCCATAGCGGGAGAGGGTACAATGAGCAGTTCTTC.

This sequence joins TRBV6-2 or TRBV6-3 and TRBJ2-1; TRBD2 matches at 8 bases. This CDR3 spans 16 amino acids. Germline V gene sequence: CDR1 MNHEY, CDR2 SVGEGT. The ends lost 7 bases at V and 6 bases at J; junction bases unmatched: 14. The CDR3 here is CASTRAGSGTTNEQFF. The CDR3 DNA follows: TGTGCCAGCACCCGAGCGGGTAGCGGGACAACCAATGAGCAGTTCTTC.

This clonotype was picked up many times. The chain links TRBV27 to TRBJ2-3; weak D call: TRBD2 (6 bases). The CDR3 spans 15 residues. CDR1 is MNHEY and CDR2 is SMNVEV in the germline V gene (reference sequence). V was clipped by 3 bases and J by 4 bases, with 14 bases between them. CDR3 protein: CASSFTGLAPDTQYF. The CDR3 region has the DNA TGTGCCAGCAGTTTCACGGGACTTGCCCCAGATACGCAGTATTTT.

This clonotype has only a few counts. The chain employs TRBV28 and TRBJ2-3, with a tentative D call TRBD2 (5 bases). The CDR3 has 12 amino acids. CDR1 MDHEN and CDR2 SYDVKM come from the germline V gene. Trimming removed 8 bases from V and 0 bases from J, with 6 bases in between. The CDR3 nucleotides are TGTGCCAGCGAGGGCAGCACAGATACGCAGTATTTT. Translation: CASEGSTDTQYF. The full variable domain, completed using reference TRBV28 and TRBJ2-3, is DVKVTQSSRYLVKRTGEKVFLECVQDMDHENMFWYRQDPGLGLRLIYFSYDVKMKEKGDIPEGYSVSREKKERFSLILESASTNQTSMYLCASEGSTDTQYFGPGTRLTVL.

The rearrangement uses TRBV19 and TRBJ2-1; 9 bases are shared with TRBD2. The CDR3 length is 13 residues. The trim removed 10 bases at V and 7 bases at J, leaving 8 bases unmatched. Germline CDR1 is LNHDA and CDR2 is SQIVND (reference sequence). The CDR3 reads CATLAGLRNEQFF. Written as DNA, the CDR3 is TGTGCCACCCTAGCGGGATTGCGGAATGAGCAGTTCTTC.

The J gene is TRBJ2-7, the V gene TRBV20-1; D unresolved. Between the trimmed V and J ends, which lost 2 bases and 3 bases, there was a span of 8 bases. This CDR3 contains 12 residues. Germline V lookup: CDR1 DFQATT, CDR2 SNEGSKA (reference sequence). CDR3 region: CSARWADYEQYF. In nucleotides, the CDR3 is TGCAGTGCTAGATGGGCGGACTACGAGCAGTACTTC.

The chain uses TRBV14 and TRBJ2-1, with 8 bases fitting TRBD1. The germline CDR1 and CDR2 sequences are SGHDN and FVKESK. The junction had 10 bases not matched to a gene; V was cut back by 4 bases and J by 8 bases. The CDR3 runs to 15 residues. The DNA for the CDR3 is TGTGCCAGCAGCCCGGGACAGGCCTACCGGGATGAGCAGTTCTTC. Translating it yields CASSPGQAYRDEQFF.

This clonotype showed up many times. The rearrangement links TRBV28 to TRBJ2-7, with TRBD2 matching 8 bases. The J segment lost 2 bases and the V segment lost 5 bases, leaving 5 bases of the junction unmatched. CDR3 length: 14 amino acids. The germline V gene has CDR1 MDHEN and CDR2 SYDVKM. CDR3 loop: CASSPGLVTYEQYF. The CDR3 DNA sequence: TGTGCCAGCAGTCCGGGACTAGTTACCTACGAGCAGTACTTC. The full variable domain, completed using reference TRBV28 and TRBJ2-7, is DVKVTQSSRYLVKRTGEKVFLECVQDMDHENMFWYRQDPGLGLRLIYFSYDVKMKEKGDIPEGYSVSREKKERFSLILESASTNQTSMYLCASSPGLVTYEQYFGPGTRLTVT.